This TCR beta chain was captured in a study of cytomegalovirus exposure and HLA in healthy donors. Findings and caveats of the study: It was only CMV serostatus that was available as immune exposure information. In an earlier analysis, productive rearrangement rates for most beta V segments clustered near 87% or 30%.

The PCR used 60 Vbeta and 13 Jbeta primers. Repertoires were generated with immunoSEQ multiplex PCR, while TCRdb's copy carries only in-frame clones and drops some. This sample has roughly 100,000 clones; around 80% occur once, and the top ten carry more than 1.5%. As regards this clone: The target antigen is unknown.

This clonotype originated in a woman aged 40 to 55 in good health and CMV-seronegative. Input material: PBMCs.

The CDR3 region is CASSLAGVRGTDTQYF. CDR3 sequence (DNA): TGTGCCAGCAGCTTAGCAGGGGTGAGAGGCACAGATACGCAGTATTTT. The rearrangement links TRBV7-2 to TRBJ2-3; TRBD1 might be the D (5 bases). The CDR3 length is 16 residues. The germline V gene has CDR1 SGHTA and CDR2 FQGNSA. Trimming cost V 0 bases and J 1 base, with 11 bases left between them.